The clone carrying this T cell receptor (beta chain) was seen only a few times. What it binds is unknown. Via MiXCR, TCRdb re-called the reads, giving one row per CDR3 protein. The sample shows approximately 500,000 distinct CDR3 sequences, 33% of them seen only once. These data are taken from a study of T cell repertoires in cytomegalovirus infection. CDR1 is SEHNR, CDR2 FQNEAQ, per germline (reference sequence). The CDR3 totals 15 residues. V shed 4 bases and J 3 bases; nucleotides not matched to a gene: 4. Sequenced material: cultured PBMCs, taken from culture after CMV antigen stimulation. The rearrangement joins TRBV7-9 to TRBJ1-4, with TRBD1 matching 8 bases. The origin of this receptor is a human donor in good health (CMV status not recorded). Some clones in this sample may be carry-over from other donors' samples. CDR3 sequence reads: CASSSRQGSNEKLFF. The CDR3 DNA follows: TGTGCCAGCAGCTCTAGACAGGGGTCTAATGAAAAACTGTTTTTT.